The rows below give T cell receptor beta chains drawn from one sample of a study of blood T cell repertoires in COVID-19. Clones were read by immunoSEQ multiplex PCR, and TCRdb kept only the in-frame ones, dropping some. The table lists about 360,000 clones, more than 65% of them singletons. The specimen sequenced was peripheral blood. Source of these receptors: a human donor with acute or convalescent COVID-19. The donor label of this sample is uncertain. Both conserved end residues are part of each CDR3. A D gene is named only where the DNA matches it firmly. Not all rows give a size; the values are once, few, many and, for expanded clones, a class.

j_call: TRBJ2-1
clone_size: .
d_call: TRBD2
v_call: TRBV2
cdr3_aa: CASSEEGTTLYEQFF
cdr3_nt: TGTGCCAGCAGTGAGGAAGGGACTACCTTATATGAGCAGTTCTTC

j_call: TRBJ2-3
clone_size: few
d_call: .
v_call: TRBV25-1
cdr3_aa: CASSHSRYTDTQYF
cdr3_nt: TGTGCCAGCTCACATTCACGTTACACAGATACGCAGTATTTT

j_call: TRBJ1-1
clone_size: .
d_call: .
v_call: TRBV10-1
cdr3_aa: CASSEAGLNTEAFF
cdr3_nt: TGCGCCAGCAGTGAGGCGGGTTTGAACACTGAAGCTTTCTTT

j_call: TRBJ1-6
clone_size: .
d_call: .
v_call: TRBV5-5
cdr3_aa: CASSSGPENSPLHF
cdr3_nt: TGTGCCAGCAGCTCCGGTCCCGAGAATTCACCCCTCCACTTT

j_call: TRBJ1-5
clone_size: .
d_call: .
v_call: TRBV7-6
cdr3_aa: CASSLEGRRVTGNQPQHF
cdr3_nt: TGTGCCAGCAGCTTAGAAGGGAGACGGGTTACGGGCAATCAGCCCCAGCATTTT

j_call: TRBJ2-2
clone_size: .
d_call: .
v_call: TRBV6-6
cdr3_aa: CASSYSSINTGELFF
cdr3_nt: TGTGCCAGCAGTTACTCTAGTATCAACACCGGGGAGCTGTTTTTT

j_call: TRBJ1-3
clone_size: .
d_call: .
v_call: TRBV9
cdr3_aa: CASSVSNSGNTIYF
cdr3_nt: TGTGCCAGCAGCGTGTCTAACTCTGGAAACACCATATATTTT

j_call: TRBJ2-1
clone_size: .
d_call: TRBD1
v_call: TRBV28
cdr3_aa: CASSEPRGTGVNNEQFF
cdr3_nt: TGTGCCAGCAGCGAGCCCCGCGGGACAGGGGTGAACAATGAGCAGTTCTTC

j_call: TRBJ2-5
clone_size: .
d_call: .
v_call: TRBV9
cdr3_aa: CASSVHGGGPGETQYF
cdr3_nt: TGTGCCAGCAGCGTCCATGGGGGAGGACCGGGAGAGACCCAGTACTTC

j_call: TRBJ1-1
clone_size: .
d_call: .
v_call: TRBV2
cdr3_aa: CASTEQPGMNTEAFF
cdr3_nt: TGTGCCAGCACCGAGCAGCCAGGCATGAACACTGAAGCTTTCTTT

j_call: TRBJ1-1
clone_size: .
d_call: .
v_call: TRBV18
cdr3_aa: CASSPPSRGRMNTEAFF
cdr3_nt: TGTGCCAGCTCACCACCTTCCCGGGGTCGGATGAACACTGAAGCTTTCTTT

j_call: TRBJ1-5
clone_size: .
d_call: .
v_call: TRBV6-1
cdr3_aa: CASSDTSYSNQPQHF
cdr3_nt: TGTGCCAGCAGTGACACCAGTTATAGCAATCAGCCCCAGCATTTT

j_call: TRBJ1-2
clone_size: .
d_call: .
v_call: TRBV5-1
cdr3_aa: CASSLLPGAVGYTF
cdr3_nt: TGCGCCAGCAGCTTGTTACCTGGGGCTGTCGGCTACACCTTC

j_call: TRBJ2-6
clone_size: .
d_call: .
v_call: TRBV2
cdr3_aa: CASTRTHASGANVLTF
cdr3_nt: TGTGCCAGCACAAGGACACACGCCTCTGGGGCCAACGTCCTGACTTTC

j_call: TRBJ2-5
clone_size: .
d_call: TRBD2
v_call: TRBV7-2
cdr3_aa: CASSTAQAGGVKTQYF
cdr3_nt: TGTGCCAGCAGCACCGCCCAAGCGGGAGGGGTGAAGACCCAGTACTTC

j_call: TRBJ2-3
clone_size: .
d_call: TRBD1
v_call: TRBV6-4
cdr3_aa: CASSVGTGCRDTQYF
cdr3_nt: TGTGCCAGCAGTGTGGGGACAGGCTGTCGGGATACGCAGTATTTT

j_call: TRBJ1-2
clone_size: .
d_call: .
v_call: TRBV18
cdr3_aa: CASSPDNIYGYTF
cdr3_nt: TGTGCCAGCTCACCGGACAATATCTATGGCTACACCTTC

j_call: TRBJ2-7
clone_size: .
d_call: TRBD2
v_call: TRBV14
cdr3_aa: CASSRGTLGGEQYF
cdr3_nt: TGTGCCAGCAGCCGCGGGACTCTCGGGGGGGAGCAGTACTTC

j_call: TRBJ1-5
clone_size: .
d_call: .
v_call: TRBV12-3/TRBV12-4
cdr3_aa: CASSPDNQPQHF
cdr3_nt: TGTGCCAGCAGTCCGGACAACCAGCCCCAGCATTTT

j_call: TRBJ1-1
clone_size: .
d_call: TRBD1
v_call: TRBV6-6
cdr3_aa: CASSSDRVSNTEAFF
cdr3_nt: TGTGCCAGCAGTTCAGACAGGGTCTCAAACACTGAAGCTTTCTTT

j_call: TRBJ1-2
clone_size: .
d_call: .
v_call: TRBV30
cdr3_aa: CAWSSRTGFKGYTF
cdr3_nt: TGTGCCTGGAGTTCCAGAACAGGTTTTAAGGGCTACACCTTC

j_call: TRBJ1-2
clone_size: .
d_call: TRBD1
v_call: TRBV29-1
cdr3_aa: CSVQPGQGLGGYTF
cdr3_nt: TGCAGCGTACAGCCGGGACAGGGTCTGGGTGGCTACACCTTC

j_call: TRBJ1-1
clone_size: once
d_call: .
v_call: TRBV27
cdr3_aa: CASRGQNTEAFF
cdr3_nt: TGTGCCAGCAGGGGACAGAACACTGAAGCTTTCTTT

j_call: TRBJ2-3
clone_size: .
d_call: TRBD2
v_call: TRBV19
cdr3_aa: CASRESRRGGSGDTQYF
cdr3_nt: TGTGCCAGTAGGGAGTCTCGGCGGGGGGGATCTGGAGATACGCAGTATTTT

j_call: TRBJ1-1
clone_size: .
d_call: .
v_call: TRBV5-1
cdr3_aa: CASSGKTGNTEAFF
cdr3_nt: TGCGCCAGCAGCGGGAAGACAGGAAACACTGAAGCTTTCTTT

j_call: TRBJ1-6
clone_size: .
d_call: .
v_call: TRBV10-2
cdr3_aa: CASSESTQGSSPLHF
cdr3_nt: TGCGCCAGCAGTGAGTCGACTCAGGGCTCCTCACCCCTCCACTTT

j_call: TRBJ2-7
clone_size: once
d_call: .
v_call: TRBV2
cdr3_aa: CASGQWLKDEQYF
cdr3_nt: TGTGCCAGCGGACAGTGGCTAAAGGACGAGCAGTACTTC

j_call: TRBJ2-6
clone_size: once
d_call: TRBD1
v_call: TRBV4-1
cdr3_aa: CASSQRKGANSGANVLTF
cdr3_nt: TGCGCCAGCAGCCAAAGGAAGGGGGCGAACTCTGGGGCCAACGTCCTGACTTTC

j_call: TRBJ1-1
clone_size: .
d_call: .
v_call: TRBV30
cdr3_aa: CAWRDQGYTEAFF
cdr3_nt: TGTGCCTGGAGGGATCAGGGGTACACTGAAGCTTTCTTT

j_call: TRBJ1-6
clone_size: .
d_call: TRBD1
v_call: TRBV6-2/TRBV6-3
cdr3_aa: CASSARGQHSYSPLHF
cdr3_nt: TGTGCCAGCAGCGCCAGGGGGCAACATTCGTATTCACCCCTCCACTTT

j_call: TRBJ1-5
clone_size: once
d_call: TRBD1
v_call: TRBV19
cdr3_aa: CASTHLDRSNQPQHF
cdr3_nt: TGTGCCAGTACCCACCTGGACAGGAGCAATCAGCCCCAGCATTTT

j_call: TRBJ1-2
clone_size: .
d_call: .
v_call: TRBV2
cdr3_aa: CASSVFPESSRGYTF
cdr3_nt: TGTGCCAGCAGTGTGTTTCCAGAGTCCTCGCGGGGCTACACCTTC